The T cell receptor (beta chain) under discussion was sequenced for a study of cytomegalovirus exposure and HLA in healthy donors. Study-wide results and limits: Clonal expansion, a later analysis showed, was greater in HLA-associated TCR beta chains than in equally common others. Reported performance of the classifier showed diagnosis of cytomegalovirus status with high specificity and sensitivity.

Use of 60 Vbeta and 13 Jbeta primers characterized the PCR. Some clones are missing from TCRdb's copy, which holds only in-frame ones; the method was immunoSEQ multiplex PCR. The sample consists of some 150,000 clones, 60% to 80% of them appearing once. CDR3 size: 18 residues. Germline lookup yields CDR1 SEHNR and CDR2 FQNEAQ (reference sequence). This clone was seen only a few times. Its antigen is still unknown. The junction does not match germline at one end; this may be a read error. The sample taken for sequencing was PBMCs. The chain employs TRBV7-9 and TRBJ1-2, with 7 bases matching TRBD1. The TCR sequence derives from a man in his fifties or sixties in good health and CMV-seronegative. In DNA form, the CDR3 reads TGTTCCAGCAGTTCAACCCACCCAATGCTGACAGGGCCGAATGGCTACACCTTC. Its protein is CSSSSTHPMLTGPNGYTF.